Detailed here is one TCR beta chain. The data belong to a study of tumor-infiltrating lymphocytes in primary liver carcinoma. Researchers generated TCR beta cDNA from about 530 ng of total RNA, relying on a constant-region primer. Three rounds of nested multiplex PCR with slightly modified ARM-PCR produced TCR beta libraries. In the first two PCR rounds, TRBV1-TRBV30 forward primers were paired with a C-beta reverse primer, and each round lasted roughly 9 cycles. TCRdb reanalysed the multiplex PCR reads using MiXCR and keeps one entry per CDR3 protein. Of around 56,000 distinct CDR3 sequences listed, 71% are singletons. Each 20-30 mg portion of unsorted bulk tissue served as the source for co-extraction of RNA and DNA. Sampling was performed at five separate regions of each tumor. The CDR3 covers 13 residues. Germline trimming cut 7 bases from V and 1 base from J; bases unmatched to any gene: 4. From germline, CDR1 is MNHNS and CDR2 SASEGT.

The chain recombines TRBV6-1 with TRBJ2-7; TRBD1 matches 7 bases. The sample taken for sequencing was liver tumor tissue from sampling region 2. Subset meaning: tumor region T2, inferior pole. This clonotype originated in a middle-aged man with primary liver carcinoma and hepatitis B virus infection. In nucleotides, the CDR3 is TGTGCCAGCATCCGGACAGGTTCCTACGAGCAGTACTTC. This gives the protein CASIRTGSYEQYF.